This T cell receptor (beta chain) derives from a study of technical replicates of blood from a few donors. Assay used: immunoSEQ multiplex PCR; TCRdb lists only in-frame clones, some missing. The data contain around 72,000 clones, 95% to 98% of them singletons. The CDR3 totals 13 residues. The V and J ends lost 0 bases and 8 bases respectively, with 10 bases between them. Germline V lookup: CDR1 MNHEY, CDR2 SMNVEV (reference sequence). The receptor comes from a human donor in good health. J is TRBJ1-1 and V is TRBV27; D is perhaps TRBD1 (6 bases). The sample taken for sequencing was T cells isolated from PBMCs. The CDR3 loop is CASSLSAGAEAFF. The CDR3 DNA sequence: TGTGCCAGCAGTTTATCGGCGGGGGCCGAAGCTTTCTTT.